The 25 T cell receptor beta chains reported below all come from one sample, sequenced in a study of monozygotic twins with inflammatory bowel disease. TCRdb re-called the 5' RACE reads and gives one entry per CDR3 protein, without DNA. The listing contains fewer than 450,000 distinct CDR3 sequences. Sample: blood. These receptors came from a human donor with ulcerative colitis or Crohn's disease, or a healthy co-twin of an affected twin (not recorded which).

The chain is built from TRBV5-1 and TRBJ2-3; TCRdb outputs TRBD2, but without DNA this stays unchecked. The CDR3 spans 15 residues. Germline V gene lookup returns CDR1 SGHRS and CDR2 YFSETQ. This chain's CDR3 is CASSKTSGGTDTQYF.

V usage is TRBV6-4 and J usage is TRBJ2-3; checking the TCRdb D call of TRBD2 is not possible without DNA. Germline CDR1 is MRHNA and CDR2 is SNTAGT. CDR3 length: 15 amino acids. CDR3 region: CASNSSGGRTDTQYF.

J is TRBJ2-5 and V is TRBV10-3; TCRdb proposes TRBD2, but this gene call is untestable without DNA. The CDR3 is 15 residues long. The germline CDR1 and CDR2 sequences are ENHRY and SYGVKD. CDR3 loop: CAIRGLAGVGETQYF.

This chain links TRBV7-2 with TRBJ1-2; the TCRdb call, TRBD1, lacks DNA for checking. The germline V gene encodes CDR1 SGHTA and CDR2 FQGNSA. The CDR3 has 15 amino acids. The CDR3: CASSPPGQGLYGYTF.

V is TRBV3-1 and J is TRBJ1-3; TCRdb selects TRBD1, and the lack of DNA leaves this call unchecked. CDR3 length equals 16 residues. Per germline, CDR1 LGHDT and CDR2 YNNKEL (reference sequence). The CDR3 region is CASSQGSGAGRNTIYF.

This chain joins TRBV29-1 and TRBJ2-3; there is no DNA to check the TCRdb D call of TRBD2. CDR1 is SQVTM and CDR2 is ANQGSEA in the germline V gene. The CDR3 sequence is 16 residues long. The CDR3: CSVESGETFGTDTQYF.

The rearrangement joins TRBV6-5 to TRBJ2-3. Germline V CDR1 and CDR2: MNHEY, SVGAGI. The CDR3 has 17 amino acids. The chain's CDR3 is CASSYSIHSTSTDTQYF.

This sequence joins TRBV9 and TRBJ1-1; TCRdb proposes TRBD1, but this gene call is untestable without DNA. This CDR3 comprises 14 residues. The V gene's germline CDR1 is SGDLS and CDR2 YYNGEE. The CDR3 reads CASSVAGPGTEAFF.

The genes are TRBV7-9 and TRBJ2-7; TCRdb's D call, TRBD1, is unchecked because there is no DNA. The CDR3 runs 14 residues. The V gene's germline CDR1 is SEHNR and CDR2 FQNEAQ (reference sequence). This chain's CDR3 is CASSTGTSHYEQYF.

This chain links TRBV5-1 with TRBJ2-5; the D call from TCRdb, TRBD2, cannot be confirmed without DNA. The CDR3 has 18 amino acids. Germline CDR1 reads SGHRS; CDR2 reads YFSETQ. CDR3 sequence: CASSLAKGSAGEGETQYF.

This sequence joins TRBV7-6 and TRBJ1-3; there is no DNA to check the TCRdb D call of TRBD1. This CDR3 region has 15 residues. Looked up from germline, CDR1 is SGHVS and CDR2 is FNYEAQ. CDR3 region: CASSERDISGNTIYF.

This chain uses TRBV20-1 with TRBJ1-2. CDR3 length: 13 residues. Germline CDR1 and CDR2: DFQATT and SNEGSKA (reference sequence). CDR3 protein: CSATNSGNYGYTF.

The V and J genes are TRBV7-2 and TRBJ2-5; TCRdb's assignment of TRBD2 cannot be checked, as there is no DNA. The CDR3 spans 17 residues. The germline V gene has CDR1 SGHTA and CDR2 FQGNSA. The CDR3 spells CASSLARGLAGQETQYF.

This chain uses TRBV7-8 with TRBJ1-1; the TCRdb call, TRBD1, lacks DNA for checking. CDR3 length equals 17 residues. The germline V gene has CDR1 SGHVS and CDR2 FQNEAQ. CDR3 residues: CASSLVSQGAQTTEAFF.

This chain links TRBV27 with TRBJ2-2; TCRdb calls TRBD1, which cannot be checked without DNA. Germline lookup yields CDR1 MNHEY and CDR2 SMNVEV (reference sequence). The CDR3 is made up of 17 amino acids. The CDR3 reads CASSLSLTGETDGELFF.

The chain links TRBV20-1 to TRBJ2-7. Germline assignment: CDR1 DFQATT and CDR2 SNEGSKA (reference sequence). The CDR3 is made up of 11 amino acids. CDR3 protein: CSARDFDEQYF.

The chain combines TRBV7-8 with TRBJ2-1; TCRdb's assignment of TRBD1 cannot be checked, as there is no DNA. CDR3 length equals 16 residues. Per germline, CDR1 SGHVS and CDR2 FQNEAQ. The CDR3 sequence: CASSPNRDGSYNEQFF.

The chain recombines TRBV7-3 with TRBJ1-1; TCRdb lists TRBD1, though no DNA is available to test this call. This CDR3 has 14 amino acids. Germline V gives CDR1 SGHTA, CDR2 FQGTGA. The CDR3 here is CASSLMGTGSEAFF.

The chain joins TRBV6-2 or TRBV6-3 to TRBJ2-6; TCRdb's assignment of TRBD1 cannot be checked, as there is no DNA. This CDR3 has 16 residues. From germline, CDR1 is MNHEY and CDR2 SVGEGT. The CDR3 sequence: CASSSRGLSGANVLTF.

The J gene is TRBJ2-2, the V gene TRBV7-3; TCRdb proposes TRBD2, but this gene call is untestable without DNA. This CDR3 region has 19 residues. Germline lookup yields CDR1 SGHTA and CDR2 FQGTGA. The CDR3 protein is CASQPPGLAGGPLAGELFF.

This chain uses TRBV20-1 with TRBJ1-6; TCRdb's D gene call, TRBD1, goes unchecked for lack of DNA. In germline, CDR1 is DFQATT, CDR2 SNEGSKA (reference sequence). The CDR3 is made up of 13 amino acids. CDR3 protein: CSAHRQGDSALHF.

This chain links TRBV18 with TRBJ2-7; lacking DNA, the TRBD1 call made by TCRdb goes unchecked. Germline CDR1 is KGHSH and CDR2 is LQKENI. The CDR3 is 16 residues long. CDR3 residues: CASSPPNRSTAYEQYF.

J is TRBJ2-3 and V is TRBV20-1. This CDR3 contains 13 residues. Germline loops: CDR1 DFQATT, CDR2 SNEGSKA (reference sequence). CDR3 in amino acids: CSADLYTENTQYF.

The rearrangement links TRBV7-9 to TRBJ1-1; TCRdb returns TRBD1, unconfirmable since there is no DNA. The germline V gene has CDR1 SEHNR and CDR2 FQNEAQ (reference sequence). This CDR3 region has 13 residues. The CDR3 sequence is CATGTGAPTEAFF.

The rearrangement joins TRBV5-6 to TRBJ1-5; TCRdb designates TRBD1, a call that cannot be tested without DNA. The germline gives CDR1 SGHDT, CDR2 YYEEEE. The CDR3 sequence is 15 residues long. The CDR3 protein is CASSADRGMGQPQHF.